Given below is one TCR beta chain in context. Its antigen is unidentified. The data derive from a study of cytomegalovirus exposure and HLA in healthy donors. V was clipped by 3 bases and J by 5 bases; unmatched bases: 12. CDR3 length equals 16 residues. Germline V CDR1 and CDR2: SGHTA, FQGNSA. The PCR employed 60 Vbeta primers together with 13 Jbeta primers. TCRdb's table, derived via immunoSEQ multiplex PCR, lists solely in-frame clones and lacks some. The table includes roughly 150,000 clones, 70% to 75% detected once. Whole-study results and caveats: As a later analysis revealed, most CMV-associated TCR beta chains appeared HLA-restricted. Association of a missense DCLRE1C variant with TCR beta V- and J-gene trimming was reported in a later analysis. Reportedly, a later analysis found an Asian-associated ancestry cluster had fewer N-insertions than the roughly 700-donor mean.

The J gene is TRBJ2-5, the V gene TRBV7-2, with 7 bases aligning to TRBD2. This sequence originates from a man in his late teens or twenties in good health and CMV-seropositive. What was sequenced was PBMCs. CDR3 in amino acids: CASSLDGGGSGETQYF. In DNA form, the CDR3 reads TGTGCCAGCAGCTTGGACGGTGGCGGGAGTGGTGAGACCCAGTACTTC.